The rows below give T cell receptor beta chains drawn from one sample of a study of identical twins. TCRdb analysed the 5' RACE reads with MiXCR anew, one entry per CDR3 protein. The sample holds a few hundred thousand distinct CDR3 sequences, around a sixth seen once. The sample comprised naive T cells sorted from blood. These receptors were collected from a man aged 45-65 years in good health. Both conserved end residues are part of each CDR3. D genes are given only for firm matches. A clone size is listed for some rows: how often the clone was seen (once, few, many), or a class if it is expanded.

j_call v_call d_call clone_size cdr3_nt cdr3_aa
TRBJ1-5 TRBV4-3 . . TGCGCCAGCAGCCAAGATAGCGCTAACCGCAATCAGCCCCAGCATTTT CASSQDSANRNQPQHF
TRBJ2-1 TRBV24-1 . . TGTGCCACCAGTGATTTCGGGAAGAGCTCCTACAATGAGCAGTTCTTC CATSDFGKSSYNEQFF
TRBJ2-1 TRBV11-2 . few TGTGCCAGCAGCTTAGATGGCGGATCCTACTCCTACAATGAGCAGTTCTTC CASSLDGGSYSYNEQFF
TRBJ2-5 TRBV4-3 TRBD2 few TGCGCCAGCAGCCAAGATCAGCGGGGGGTCGGGGAGACCCAGTACTTC CASSQDQRGVGETQYF
TRBJ2-3 TRBV15 TRBD2 many TGTGCCACCAGCATAATTCTAGCGGATGAGCAGTATTTT CATSIILADEQYF
TRBJ2-5 TRBV18 . . TGTGCCAGCTCACCACCTTCCCTAGGGGCAGAGACCCAGTACTTC CASSPPSLGAETQYF
TRBJ2-7 TRBV11-2 TRBD1 few TGTGCCAGCAGCTCGAGTGCGGGACAGGGTTACCTAAGCTCCTACGAGCAGTACTTC CASSSSAGQGYLSSYEQYF
TRBJ2-7 TRBV18 . many TGTGCCAGCTCACCAAGTGTGAACTCCTACGAGCAGTACTTC CASSPSVNSYEQYF
TRBJ1-3 TRBV12-3/TRBV12-4 . few TGTGCCATAAGCTTGGGAGGAAACACCATATATTTT CAISLGGNTIYF
TRBJ2-7 TRBV20-1 TRBD2 few TGCAGTACTAAAGGGACTAGCGGGATCAGCTCCTACGAGCAGTACTTC CSTKGTSGISSYEQYF
TRBJ2-7 TRBV29-1 TRBD1 many TGCAGCGCGACAGGGGTCGTAAGAAGCCACGAGCAGTACTTC CSATGVVRSHEQYF
TRBJ1-2 TRBV29-1 TRBD1 many TGCAGCGTTGAGGATAGTTACGGACAGGGGTATGGCTACACCTTC CSVEDSYGQGYGYTF
TRBJ2-7 TRBV11-2 TRBD2 . TGTGCCAGCAGCGTTACTAGCGCCGCAAGGACCTACGAGCAGTACTTC CASSVTSAARTYEQYF
TRBJ2-3 TRBV12-3/TRBV12-4 . few TGTGCCAGCAGTTTAGGGCAGGTCAGTCCAGATACGCAGTATTTT CASSLGQVSPDTQYF
TRBJ2-3 TRBV6-1 . many TGTGCCAGCGGGGAACGGGCAGTAACAGATACGCAGTATTTT CASGERAVTDTQYF
TRBJ2-1 TRBV2 . many TGTGCCAGCAGTGCTCTTCCGACAGGCACCCTCAACAATGAGCAGTTCTTC CASSALPTGTLNNEQFF
TRBJ1-4 TRBV5-4 . few TGTGCCAGCAGCTTGTTTTCAGGGACTCACGAAAAACTGTTTTTT CASSLFSGTHEKLFF
TRBJ1-6 TRBV20-1 TRBD1 . TGCAGTGCTAGAGTCCGGACAGGGAGATATTCACCCCTCCACTTT CSARVRTGRYSPLHF
TRBJ2-7 TRBV15 . . TGTGCCACCAGCAGAGATGGGGACTACGAGCAGTACTTC CATSRDGDYEQYF
TRBJ2-7 TRBV5-1 TRBD2 . TGCGCCAGCAGCTTGGCACTAGCGGGAGCCTCCTCCTACGAGCAGTACTTC CASSLALAGASSYEQYF
TRBJ2-7 TRBV28 . many TGTGCCAGCAGTTTACTTCAGGGGTACTACGAGCAGTACTTC CASSLLQGYYEQYF
TRBJ2-1 TRBV12-3/TRBV12-4 . . TGTGCCAGCAGTTTTGGTGGGGACCGCGTCGAGCAGTTCTTC CASSFGGDRVEQFF
TRBJ2-7 TRBV10-3 TRBD1 many TGTGCCATCGGGGGAGGACAGGGGGGATACGAGCAGTACTTC CAIGGGQGGYEQYF
TRBJ2-7 TRBV16 . . TGTGCCAGCAGCCACTCCGGGACGGCCTCCGGCATATCCTACGAGCAGTACTTC CASSHSGTASGISYEQYF
TRBJ1-2 TRBV28 . once TGTGCCAGCAGTTTATCTGATTTCGGGGGTCGTGGCTACACCTTC CASSLSDFGGRGYTF
TRBJ2-5 TRBV29-1 TRBD2 few TGCAGCGCCCTCCCTAGCGGGAGGGAGACCCAGTACTTC CSALPSGRETQYF
TRBJ2-3 TRBV18 . . TGTGCCAGCTCACACGAGTCGGCAGATACGCAGTATTTT CASSHESADTQYF
TRBJ2-3 TRBV29-1 . . TGCAGCGTTACCCCCACGGGCCCAGATACGCAGTATTTT CSVTPTGPDTQYF
TRBJ2-5 TRBV5-1 TRBD2 . TGCGCCAGCAGCTCAGGGACTAGCGGATACCAAGAGACCCAGTACTTC CASSSGTSGYQETQYF
TRBJ1-2 TRBV10-3 . few TGTGCCATCAGTGAGTCGAATTGGGCACGCGATGGCTACACCTTC CAISESNWARDGYTF
TRBJ1-5 TRBV12-3/TRBV12-4 TRBD1 . TGTGCCAGCAGTACAGGGGCGAATAGCAATCAGCCCCAGCATTTT CASSTGANSNQPQHF
TRBJ2-1 TRBV6-2/TRBV6-3 . many TGTGCCAGCTCCCGGGCCTTAGAGACGGATGAGCAGTTCTTC CASSRALETDEQFF
TRBJ2-5 TRBV29-1 TRBD2 few TGCAGCGTCGCGGACAGCGGGAGTAGAGAAGAGACCCAGTACTTC CSVADSGSREETQYF
TRBJ2-2 TRBV11-1 TRBD1 . TGTGCCAGCAGCTTTACTGGACAGGGGGCTAACCGAGTCGGGGAGCTGTTTTTT CASSFTGQGANRVGELFF
TRBJ2-5 TRBV15 . . TGTGCCACCAGCAGAGGCGGGCTGGGGGAAGAGACCCAGTACTTC CATSRGGLGEETQYF
TRBJ1-2 TRBV20-1 . . TGCAGTGCTGGTCGGGAGGGACCTGCTCCCTATTATGGCTACACCTTC CSAGREGPAPYYGYTF
TRBJ2-7 TRBV5-1 . many TGCGCCAGCAGCTTGGCAGGGGCCAGTTCCTACGAGCAGTACTTC CASSLAGASSYEQYF
TRBJ1-3 TRBV12-3/TRBV12-4 . many TGTGCCACAACCCGACGTTCTGGAAACACCATATATTTT CATTRRSGNTIYF
TRBJ2-7 TRBV11-2 TRBD2 . TGTGCCAGCAGCTTCGCTAGCGGGGGGTTCTACGAGCAGTACTTC CASSFASGGFYEQYF
TRBJ2-2 TRBV5-5 . . TGTGCCAGCAGCCCTCGGGGGCAGGGCGCGAACACCGGGGAGCTGTTTTTT CASSPRGQGANTGELFF
TRBJ2-3 TRBV20-1 TRBD2 few TGCAGTGCTAGGGGACTAGCGGGAGCCTTAGATACGCAGTATTTT CSARGLAGALDTQYF
TRBJ2-7 TRBV10-3 . . TGTGCCATCAGTGGGGCGGTCAGGGGGGCCTACGAGCAGTACTTC CAISGAVRGAYEQYF
TRBJ2-5 TRBV7-8 . many TGTGCCAGCAGCTTAGCGCGGCAGGGAATTGGTGAAGGAGAGACCCAGTACTTC CASSLARQGIGEGETQYF
TRBJ2-4 TRBV4-2 TRBD1 many TGTGCCAGCAGCCCGACAGGGAGCGTGGACATTCAGTACTTC CASSPTGSVDIQYF
TRBJ2-1 TRBV25-1 TRBD2 . TGTGCCAGCAGTGATACCCTTTCGGCGGGAGGGCCACATGAGCAGTTCTTC CASSDTLSAGGPHEQFF
TRBJ2-5 TRBV20-1 TRBD2 . TGCAGTGCTAGAGGGACTAGCGGGCTCCAAGAGACCCAGTACTTC CSARGTSGLQETQYF